This T cell receptor beta chain derives from a study of blood T cell repertoires in COVID-19. On the study more broadly: Samples representing acute and convalescent COVID-19 were sourced from the United States, Italy and Spain. PBMCs, B-cell-depleted T cells, or T cells provided the cDNA or gDNA that made up the material.

As handled by the study authors: It was from reference gene primer amplification that nucleated cell counts were estimated. TCRdb's copy holds only in-frame clones and misses some; the assay was immunoSEQ multiplex PCR. That table gives V, J and clone size, and the DNA gave D and trimming. The table includes about 140,000 clones, more than 70% detected once. Germline V gene sequence: CDR1 LNHNV, CDR2 YYDKDF (reference sequence). V dropped 1 base and J dropped 2 bases, with 7 bases sitting between them. This CDR3 is built from 14 residues. The receptor was isolated from a human donor in a cohort sampled during active COVID-19. Source material: peripheral blood. The genes are TRBV15 and TRBJ2-3; no definite D call. The CDR3 protein is CATSRGQATDTQYF. As DNA, the CDR3 is TGTGCCACCAGCAGAGGACAAGCCACAGATACGCAGTATTTT.